This T cell receptor beta chain emerged from a study of vaccination effects on CD4 cells after COVID-19. Study-wide background: Peptide-pool stimulation followed by sequencing identified expanded antigen-specific CD4+ clonotypes in the ViraFEST assay.

This CDR3 is 15 amino acids long. The germline gives CDR1 LGHNA, CDR2 YSLEER. The V gene end was trimmed by 3 bases and the J gene end by 12 bases; junction bases not matched to a gene: 9. Clones were read by immunoSEQ multiplex PCR, and TCRdb kept only the in-frame ones, dropping some. The table lists 60,000 to 80,000 clones, roughly 74% of them singletons. Following an approximately eleven-day culture, CD4+ T cells were purified. Each participant was administered two doses of either the BNT162b2 or the mRNA-1273 vaccine. There are a few counts of this clone. The antigen remains unidentified. The sequence was obtained from a human donor who received a COVID-19 vaccine. Material: CD4+ T cells from PBMCs cultured without peptide, obtained after COVID-19 vaccination. The rearrangement joins TRBV4-3 to TRBJ1-6; 9 nucleotides agree with TRBD1. CDR3 in DNA: TGCGCCAGCAGCCAGTCGGGACAGGGAGGGGTACCCCTCCACTTT. Translation: CASSQSGQGGVPLHF.